These T cell receptor beta chains were read from a single sample in a study of T cell responses to AZD1222 COVID-19 vaccine. The assay was immunoSEQ multiplex PCR, and TCRdb's table has in-frame clones only and misses some. The sample has around 100,000 clones, around nine tenths seen once; the top ten hold around 3.3%. Sequenced material: peripheral blood, taken 28 days after the second dose of the MenACWY control vaccine. The origin of the receptors is an adult who received the MenACWY meningococcal vaccine as a control. CDR3s include the opening cysteine and the closing phenylalanine or tryptophan. The D gene is left open where the match is weak.

cdr3_nt	cdr3_aa	v_call	d_call	j_call
TGTGCCAGCAGCTTTGGACCGACCGAAGCCCTCCACTTT	CASSFGPTEALHF	TRBV7-2	.	TRBJ1-6
TGCAGTGCTAGTTCAGAAAGGGCGGCAGGTCTCTCCTATAATTCACCCCTCCACTTT	CSASSERAAGLSYNSPLHF	TRBV20-1	.	TRBJ1-6
TGTGCCAGTACCGGGACAGGGATAAACACTGAAGCTTTCTTT	CASTGTGINTEAFF	TRBV19	TRBD1	TRBJ1-1
TGTGCCAGCAGCTTAGGTAACAGATATTACGAGCAGTACTTC	CASSLGNRYYEQYF	TRBV7-8	.	TRBJ2-7
TGTGCCAGCAGCTCAGGGGCAACTTCCACAGATACGCAGTATTTT	CASSSGATSTDTQYF	TRBV7-2	.	TRBJ2-3
TGTGCCAGCAGCTCTGGGGGGGACGGGACCCAGTACTTC	CASSSGGDGTQYF	TRBV11-3	TRBD2	TRBJ2-5
TGTGCCAGCTCACCGGGAAGGATCACAAATAGCAATCAGCCCCAGCATTTT	CASSPGRITNSNQPQHF	TRBV18	.	TRBJ1-5
TGTGCCACCAGCAATCTTGGTCGTTCTCCTAACTATGGCTACACCTTC	CATSNLGRSPNYGYTF	TRBV15	.	TRBJ1-2
TGTGCCAGCAGCAACCCGGGACTAGCGGGGACTAGCACAGATACGCAGTATTTT	CASSNPGLAGTSTDTQYF	TRBV7-9	TRBD2	TRBJ2-3
TGTCCCACCAGCCAAGATGACGGGGGGGCCCCCGGGGAGCTGTTTTTT	CPTSQDDGGAPGELFF	TRBV4-2	TRBD2	TRBJ2-2